This note documents a single T cell receptor beta chain sequence. This clone was recorded once. The clone's antigen remains unknown. Compared with germline, one end of the junction differs, possibly owing to a read error. The CDR3, cysteine through phenylalanine, is 13 amino acids long. Only the CDR3 DNA is retained, 39 bases long and in frame from the first base. Per the germline V gene, LGHNA is the CDR1 and YNFKEQ is the CDR2. The source of the sample is a study of blood T cell repertoires in COVID-19 (dated by TCRdb to between 2020 and 2021). Broadly, across the study: Collaborator samples came from the United States, Italy and Spain and covered acute and convalescent phases of COVID-19. Where available, HLA class I and class II types were taken from metadata supplied by the sample provider and were not determined by assay-based typing. The prospective study material was composed of cDNA or gDNA derived from T cells, B-cell-depleted T cells, or PBMCs. A freely available public database, intended as a resource for researchers studying the immune response to SARS-CoV-2, is where the repertoires were released. The sample metadata nearly always contained a de-identified subject ID, COVID-19 status, age in years and sex. The dataset comprised deeply sampled blood TCRbeta repertoires from subjects exposed to, actively infected with, or recovered from COVID-19. Samples came from the ongoing ImmuneRACE study (first 160 participants) plus 1,254 subjects from 6 global collaborators. Overall study results and their limits: How much clinical and demographic metadata was included differed by source and by participant, and the metadata was provided uncurated.

TCRbeta CDR3 regions were amplified from genomic DNA using the immunoSEQ Assay, a bias-controlled multiplex PCR. As for the original processing: The number of nucleated cells in each sample was estimated by amplification of reference gene primers within the assay. To quantify the absolute abundance of each unique TCRbeta CDR3 rearrangement, sequence reads were collapsed and filtered. For each sample, productive Simpson clonality was calculated as the square root of Simpson's diversity index across productive rearrangements. TCRdb retrieved this table from immuneACCESS and kept in-frame rearrangements only. Not all clones are present; in checked studies, unresolved V genes account for under half, and no reason is known for the remainder. V and J calls and clone size are as listed in that table; D and trimming were resolved from the DNA. This sample comprises some 87,000 clones, about nine tenths of them detected only once. Under 3.5% of the sample rests with the top ten.

Each collaborating institution followed its own protocols to collect whole blood in K2EDTA tubes. Collaborator samples were shipped for TCRbeta analysis as frozen whole blood, isolated PBMCs, or DNA extracted from either sample type. Sequences were obtained from peripheral blood. This clonotype was obtained from an older woman with acute or convalescent COVID-19. The chain couples TRBV4-2 to TRBJ1-4, and TRBD1 may be the D gene, going by 6 matching bases. Here the CDR3 is given as CASSQDEGDRLYF. The DNA sequence is given as TGTGCCAGCAGCCAAGATGAGGGGGACCGGCTGTATTTT.